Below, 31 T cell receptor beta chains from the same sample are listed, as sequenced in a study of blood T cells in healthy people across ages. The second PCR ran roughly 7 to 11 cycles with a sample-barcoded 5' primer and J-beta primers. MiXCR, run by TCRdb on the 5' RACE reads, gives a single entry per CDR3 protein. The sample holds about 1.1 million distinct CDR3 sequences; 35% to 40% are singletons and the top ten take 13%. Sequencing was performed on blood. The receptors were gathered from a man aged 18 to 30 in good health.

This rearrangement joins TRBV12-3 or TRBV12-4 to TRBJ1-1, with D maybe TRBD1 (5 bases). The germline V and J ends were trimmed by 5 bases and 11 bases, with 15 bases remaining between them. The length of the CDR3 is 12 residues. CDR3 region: CASSNVAGRAFF. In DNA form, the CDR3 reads TGTGCCAGCAGTAATGTTGCAGGGAGGGCTTTCTTT.

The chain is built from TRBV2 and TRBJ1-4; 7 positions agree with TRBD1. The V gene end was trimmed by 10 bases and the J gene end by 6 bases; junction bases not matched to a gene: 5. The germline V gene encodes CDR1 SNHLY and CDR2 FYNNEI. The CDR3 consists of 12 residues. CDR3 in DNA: TGTGCCACTCACGGGACAGATGAAAAACTGTTTTTT. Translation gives CATHGTDEKLFF.

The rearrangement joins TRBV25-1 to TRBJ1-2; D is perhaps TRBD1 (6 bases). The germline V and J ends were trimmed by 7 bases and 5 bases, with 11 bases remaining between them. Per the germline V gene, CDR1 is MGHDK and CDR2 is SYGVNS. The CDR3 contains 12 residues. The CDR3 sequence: CASTWDTYGYTF. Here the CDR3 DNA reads TGTGCCAGCACCTGGGACACTTATGGCTACACCTTC.

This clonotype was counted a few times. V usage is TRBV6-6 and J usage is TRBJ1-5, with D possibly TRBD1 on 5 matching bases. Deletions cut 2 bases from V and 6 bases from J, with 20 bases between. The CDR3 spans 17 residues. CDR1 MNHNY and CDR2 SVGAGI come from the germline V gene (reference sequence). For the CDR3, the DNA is TGTGCCAGCAGTTACGGGCAGGGAGGGTTCGAGGTTCAGCCCCAGCATTTT. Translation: CASSYGQGGFEVQPQHF.

CDR3 DNA: TGTGCCAGCAGCGTATCGGTACAGGCAGGGAGGTTGTACAATGAGCAGTTCTTC. Translated: CASSVSVQAGRLYNEQFF. The chain links TRBV9 to TRBJ2-1; D might be TRBD2 (6 bases). V gave up 1 base and J gave up 4 bases, with 21 bases separating them. Germline-derived CDR1 and CDR2 are SGDLS and YYNGEE. This CDR3 spans 18 amino acids.

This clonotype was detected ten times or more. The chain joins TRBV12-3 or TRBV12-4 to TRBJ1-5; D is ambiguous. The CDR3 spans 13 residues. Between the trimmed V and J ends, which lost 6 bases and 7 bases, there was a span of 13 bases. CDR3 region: CASSRIDPQPQHF. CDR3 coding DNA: TGTGCCAGCAGCCGGATAGACCCCCAGCCCCAGCATTTT.

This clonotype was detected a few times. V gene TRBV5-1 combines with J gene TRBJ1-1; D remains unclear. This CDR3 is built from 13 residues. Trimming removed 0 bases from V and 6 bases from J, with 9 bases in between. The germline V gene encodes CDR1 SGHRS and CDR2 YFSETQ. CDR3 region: CASSLGSSSEAFF. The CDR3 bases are TGCGCCAGCAGCTTGGGCTCCAGTTCTGAAGCTTTCTTT. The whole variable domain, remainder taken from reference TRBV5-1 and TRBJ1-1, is KAGVTQTPRYLIKTRGQQVTLSCSPISGHRSVSWYQQTPGQGLQFLFEYFSETQRNKGNFPGRFSGRQFSNSRSEMNVSTLELGDSALYLCASSLGSSSEAFFGQGTRLTVV.

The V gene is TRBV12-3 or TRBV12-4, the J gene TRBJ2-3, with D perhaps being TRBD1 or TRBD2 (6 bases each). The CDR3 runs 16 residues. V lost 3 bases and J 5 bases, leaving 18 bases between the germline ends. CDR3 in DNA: TGTGCCAGCAGTTTCGGGACCCTCGGGGGCCGAGATACGCAGTATTTT. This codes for CASSFGTLGGRDTQYF.

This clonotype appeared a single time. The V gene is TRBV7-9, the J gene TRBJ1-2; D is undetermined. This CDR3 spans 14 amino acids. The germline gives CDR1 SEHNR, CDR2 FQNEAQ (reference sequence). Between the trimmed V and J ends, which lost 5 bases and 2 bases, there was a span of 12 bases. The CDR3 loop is CASSNAFRNYGYTF. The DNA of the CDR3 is TGTGCCAGCAGCAACGCCTTCAGGAACTATGGCTACACCTTC.

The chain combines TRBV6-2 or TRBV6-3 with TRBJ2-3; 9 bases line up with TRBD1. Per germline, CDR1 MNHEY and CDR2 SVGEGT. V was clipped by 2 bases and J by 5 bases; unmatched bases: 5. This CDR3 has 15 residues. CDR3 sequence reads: CASSYPQGAGDTQYF. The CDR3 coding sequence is TGTGCCAGCAGTTACCCACAGGGGGCTGGAGATACGCAGTATTTT.

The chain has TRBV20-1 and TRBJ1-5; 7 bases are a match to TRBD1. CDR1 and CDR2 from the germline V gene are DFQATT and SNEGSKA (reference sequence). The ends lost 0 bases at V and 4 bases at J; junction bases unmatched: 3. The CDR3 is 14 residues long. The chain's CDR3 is CSARERGQNQPQHF. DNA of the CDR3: TGCAGTGCTAGAGAAAGGGGGCAGAATCAGCCCCAGCATTTT.

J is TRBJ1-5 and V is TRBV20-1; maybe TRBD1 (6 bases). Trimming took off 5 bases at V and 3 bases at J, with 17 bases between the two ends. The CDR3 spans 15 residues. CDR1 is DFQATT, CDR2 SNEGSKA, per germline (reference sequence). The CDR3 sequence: CSARPTRGDNQPQHF. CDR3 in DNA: TGCAGTGCTCGACCCACCAGGGGAGACAATCAGCCCCAGCATTTT.

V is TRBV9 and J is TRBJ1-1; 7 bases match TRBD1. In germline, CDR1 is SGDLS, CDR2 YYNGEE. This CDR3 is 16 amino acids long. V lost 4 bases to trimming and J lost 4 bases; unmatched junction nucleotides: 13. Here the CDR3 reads CASSPSSTGAGTEAFF. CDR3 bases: TGTGCCAGCAGCCCCTCTTCAACAGGGGCCGGCACTGAAGCTTTCTTT.

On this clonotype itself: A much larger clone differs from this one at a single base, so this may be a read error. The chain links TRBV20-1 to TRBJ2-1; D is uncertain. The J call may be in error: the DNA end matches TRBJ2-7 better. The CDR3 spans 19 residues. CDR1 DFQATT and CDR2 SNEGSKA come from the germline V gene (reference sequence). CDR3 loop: CSAKVWVWATQKHYNEQYF. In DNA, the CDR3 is TGCAGTGCTAAGGTCTGGGTATGGGCGACCCAAAAACACTACAATGAGCAGTACTTC.

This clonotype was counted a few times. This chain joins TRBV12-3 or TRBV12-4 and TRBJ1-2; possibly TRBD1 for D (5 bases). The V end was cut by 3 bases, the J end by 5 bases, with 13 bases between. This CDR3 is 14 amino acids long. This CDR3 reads CASSFRPRAYGYTF. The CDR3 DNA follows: TGTGCCAGCAGTTTTCGGCCCAGGGCATATGGCTACACCTTC.

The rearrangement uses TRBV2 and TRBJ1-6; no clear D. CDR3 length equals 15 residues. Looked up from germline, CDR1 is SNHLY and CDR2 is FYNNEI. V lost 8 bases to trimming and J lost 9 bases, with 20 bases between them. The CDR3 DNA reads TGTGCCAGCGGCCGGGCGGGCTTAATAGGTTCACCCCTCCACTTT. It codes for CASGRAGLIGSPLHF.

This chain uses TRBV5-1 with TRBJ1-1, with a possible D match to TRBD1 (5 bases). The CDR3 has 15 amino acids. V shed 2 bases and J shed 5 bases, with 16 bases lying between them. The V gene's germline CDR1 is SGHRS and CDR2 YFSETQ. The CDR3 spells CASSFRGGEATEAFF. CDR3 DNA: TGCGCCAGCAGCTTCCGTGGGGGAGAGGCGACTGAAGCTTTCTTT.

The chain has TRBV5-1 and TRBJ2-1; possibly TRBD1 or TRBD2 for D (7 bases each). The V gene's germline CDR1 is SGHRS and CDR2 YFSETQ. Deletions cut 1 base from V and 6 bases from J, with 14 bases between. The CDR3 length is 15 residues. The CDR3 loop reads CASSLRQGEGNEQFF. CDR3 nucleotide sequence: TGCGCCAGCAGCTTGAGGCAGGGGGAGGGCAATGAGCAGTTCTTC. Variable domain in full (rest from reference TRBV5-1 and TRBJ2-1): KAGVTQTPRYLIKTRGQQVTLSCSPISGHRSVSWYQQTPGQGLQFLFEYFSETQRNKGNFPGRFSGRQFSNSRSEMNVSTLELGDSALYLCASSLRQGEGNEQFFGPGTRLTVL.

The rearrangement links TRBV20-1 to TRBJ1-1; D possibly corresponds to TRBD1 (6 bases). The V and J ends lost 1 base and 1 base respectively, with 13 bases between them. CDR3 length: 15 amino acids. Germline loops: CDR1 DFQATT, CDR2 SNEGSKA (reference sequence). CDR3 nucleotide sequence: TGCAGTGCTAGAGTGGGGGCGGTCTCGAACACTGAAGCTTTCTTT. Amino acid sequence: CSARVGAVSNTEAFF.

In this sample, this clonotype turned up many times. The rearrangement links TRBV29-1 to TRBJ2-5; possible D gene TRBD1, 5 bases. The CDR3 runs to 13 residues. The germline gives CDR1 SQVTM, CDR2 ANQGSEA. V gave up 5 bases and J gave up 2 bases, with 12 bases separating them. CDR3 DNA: TGCAGCGTTACCAGACAGCTACAAGAGACCCAGTACTTC. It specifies CSVTRQLQETQYF.

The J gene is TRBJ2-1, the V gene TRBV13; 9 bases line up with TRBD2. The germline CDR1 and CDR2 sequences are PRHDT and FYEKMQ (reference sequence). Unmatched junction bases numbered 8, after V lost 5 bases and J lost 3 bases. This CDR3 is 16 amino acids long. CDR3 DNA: TGTGCCAGCAGCCTACTTAGCGGGGGAGTCTACAATGAGCAGTTCTTC. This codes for CASSLLSGGVYNEQFF. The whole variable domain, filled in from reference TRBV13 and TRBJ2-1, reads AAGVIQSPRHLIKEKRETATLKCYPIPRHDTVYWYQQGPGQDPQFLISFYEKMQSDKGSIPDRFSAQQFSDYHSELNMSSLELGDSALYFCASSLLSGGVYNEQFFGPGTRLTVL.

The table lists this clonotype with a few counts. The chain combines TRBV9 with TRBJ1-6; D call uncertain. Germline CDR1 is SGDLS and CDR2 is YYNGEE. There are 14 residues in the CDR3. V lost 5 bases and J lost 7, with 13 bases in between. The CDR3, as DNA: TGTGCCAGCAGAGATGGACCGGCAAATTCACCCCTCCACTTT. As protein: CASRDGPANSPLHF.

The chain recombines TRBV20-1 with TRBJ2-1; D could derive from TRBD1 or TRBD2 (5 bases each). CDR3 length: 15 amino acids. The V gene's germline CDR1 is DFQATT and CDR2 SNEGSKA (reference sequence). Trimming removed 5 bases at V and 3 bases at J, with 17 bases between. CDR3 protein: CSAPGTHPFYNEQFF. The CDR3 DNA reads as TGCAGTGCTCCCGGGACGCATCCTTTCTACAATGAGCAGTTCTTC.

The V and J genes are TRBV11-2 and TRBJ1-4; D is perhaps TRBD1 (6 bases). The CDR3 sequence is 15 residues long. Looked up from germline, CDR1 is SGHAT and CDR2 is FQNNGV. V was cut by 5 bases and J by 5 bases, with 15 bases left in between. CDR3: CASSANRVPNEKLFF. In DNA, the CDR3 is TGTGCCAGCAGCGCCAACAGGGTCCCCAATGAAAAACTGTTTTTT.

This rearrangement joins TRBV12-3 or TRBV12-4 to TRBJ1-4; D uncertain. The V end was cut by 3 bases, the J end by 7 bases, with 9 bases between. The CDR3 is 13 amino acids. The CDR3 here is CASSLAVSEKLFF. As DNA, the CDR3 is TGTGCCAGCAGTTTGGCAGTGAGTGAAAAACTGTTTTTT.

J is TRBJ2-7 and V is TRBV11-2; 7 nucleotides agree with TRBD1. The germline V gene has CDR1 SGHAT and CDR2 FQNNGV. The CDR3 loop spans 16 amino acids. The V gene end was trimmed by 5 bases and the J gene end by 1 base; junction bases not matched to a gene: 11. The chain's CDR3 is CASSVAPGQWSYEQYF. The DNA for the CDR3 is TGTGCCAGCAGCGTGGCCCCGGGACAGTGGTCCTACGAGCAGTACTTC.

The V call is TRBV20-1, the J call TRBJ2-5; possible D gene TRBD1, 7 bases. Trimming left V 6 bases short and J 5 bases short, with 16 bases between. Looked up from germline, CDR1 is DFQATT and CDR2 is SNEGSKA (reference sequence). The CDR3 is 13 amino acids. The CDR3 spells CSAPAGGFETQYF. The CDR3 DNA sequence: TGCAGTGCCCCCGCAGGGGGGTTCGAGACCCAGTACTTC.

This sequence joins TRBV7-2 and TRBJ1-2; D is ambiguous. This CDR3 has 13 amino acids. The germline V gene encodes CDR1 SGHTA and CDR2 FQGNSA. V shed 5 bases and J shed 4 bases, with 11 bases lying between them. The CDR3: CASSPRQSYGYTF. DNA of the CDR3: TGTGCCAGCAGCCCCCGGCAGTCCTATGGCTACACCTTC.

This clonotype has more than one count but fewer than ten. CDR3 in amino acids: CASRFGDTANYGYTF. CDR3 nucleotides: TGTGCCAGCAGATTTGGGGACACTGCTAACTATGGCTACACCTTC. The chain employs TRBV27 and TRBJ1-2; tentative D call: TRBD1 (6 bases). This CDR3 spans 15 amino acids. Between the trimmed V and J ends, which lost 6 bases and 0 bases, there was a span of 14 bases. Germline CDR1 is MNHEY and CDR2 is SMNVEV (reference sequence).

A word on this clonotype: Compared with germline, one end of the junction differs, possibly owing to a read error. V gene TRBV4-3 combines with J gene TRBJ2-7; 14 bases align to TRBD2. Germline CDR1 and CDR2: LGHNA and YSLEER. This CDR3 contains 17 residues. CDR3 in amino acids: CASTQKTSGGAVGEQYF. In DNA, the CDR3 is TGCGCCAGCACCCAAAAGACTAGCGGGGGGGCCGTTGGCGAGCAGTACTTC.

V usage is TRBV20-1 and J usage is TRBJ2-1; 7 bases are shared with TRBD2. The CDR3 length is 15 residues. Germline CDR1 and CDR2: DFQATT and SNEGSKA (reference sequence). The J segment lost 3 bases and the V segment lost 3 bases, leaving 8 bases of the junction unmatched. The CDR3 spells CSASHGGRNYNEQFF. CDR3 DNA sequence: TGCAGTGCTAGTCATGGCGGGAGAAACTACAATGAGCAGTTCTTC.